The TCR beta chain described here comes from a study of blood T cell repertoires in COVID-19. Study-wide background: Spain, Italy and the United States supplied samples that represented acute and convalescent COVID-19. The cDNA or gDNA used as material had been derived from T cells, B-cell-depleted T cells, or PBMCs.

As handled by the study authors: The authors estimated nucleated cell counts from reference gene primer amplification. Measured with immunoSEQ multiplex PCR; TCRdb has only the in-frame clones, and not every one. That table gives V, J and clone size, and the DNA gave D and trimming. Among about 210,000 clones listed, around four fifths were seen once. Germline CDR1 reads SNHLY; CDR2 reads FYNNEI. J gave up 3 bases and V 8 bases, and 3 bases lay outside the gene matches. This CDR3 has 14 amino acids. This rearrangement joins TRBV2 to TRBJ1-6, with 8 bases that match TRBD1. Sequenced sample: peripheral blood. The sequence derives from a woman aged 50 to 60 with active or convalescent COVID-19. DNA for the CDR3: TGTGCCAGCCAGGGGGCCAACTATAATTCACCCCTCCACTTT. Translation gives CASQGANYNSPLHF.